This T cell receptor beta chain comes out of a study of neurological immune-mediated disorders. CDR1 and CDR2 (germline): ENHRY, SYGVKD. This CDR3 has 13 amino acids. V gave up 10 bases and J gave up 0 bases, with 12 bases separating them. This clonotype was recorded a few times. As for the cDNA, it was generated by 5'RACE with 10-nucleotide random UMIs. TCRdb reanalysed the 5' RACE reads using MiXCR and keeps one entry per CDR3 protein. The sample holds about 20,000 distinct CDR3 sequences, 25% to 30% seen once. 2 million unsorted PBMCs were stored in RNAlater at -80 °C before RNA extraction. The genes are TRBV10-3 and TRBJ1-1, with a weak D call TRBD1 (6 bases). The sequenced sample was PBMCs. This receptor was taken from a man aged 50-59 years with HTLV-1-associated myelopathy (HAM/TSP). The CDR3 nucleotides read TGTGCCAAGCGGGACACCTTGAACACTGAAGCTTTCTTT. It encodes CAKRDTLNTEAFF.